The following is a TCR beta chain sequence with its context. The data originate from a study of read filtering for tumor transcriptome and immune sequencing. The length of the CDR3 is 16 residues. CDR1 is MDHEN and CDR2 is SYDVKM in the germline V gene. V was clipped by 3 bases and J by 1 base; unmatched bases: 9. From approximately 430 ng of RNA, a library with molecular barcoded alpha/delta and beta/gamma adaptors was made. TCRdb passed the reads through MiXCR, listing each CDR3 protein once. Of tens of thousands of distinct CDR3 sequences in the sample, roughly a fifth were seen once. This clonotype was obtained from a donor aged 40 or older with multiple myeloma. The sample was a population of CD138-negative cells sorted from bone marrow. The rearrangement links TRBV28 to TRBJ2-7; 7 bases are shared with TRBD2. The CDR3, as DNA: TGTGCCAGCAGTTTCAGAGGGTGGACTAGGTCCTACGAGCAGTACTTC. Amino acids: CASSFRGWTRSYEQYF.